This is a list of T cell receptor beta chains from one sample in a study of OX40 agonist ivuxolimab in advanced cancers. Profiled with immunoSEQ multiplex PCR; TCRdb holds only in-frame clones, not every one. The repertoire has 65,000 to 85,000 clones, 89% of them found once; the top ten carry around 0.19%. This specimen consisted of CD4+ or CD8+ T cells sorted from blood, obtained in a trial of the OX40 agonist ivuxolimab. Receptors originate from an adult with an advanced solid tumor such as melanoma, head and neck, liver or kidney cancer. CDR3s include the opening cysteine and the closing phenylalanine or tryptophan. The D gene is left open where the match is weak. Clone sizes are given selectively: once, few, many, or a class where the clone is expanded.

size: .
J: TRBJ1-3
V: TRBV5-4
D: TRBD1
CDR3: CASSWTGGNTIYF

size: .
J: TRBJ2-1
V: TRBV2
D: .
CDR3: CASKGGLRGYNEQFF

size: .
J: TRBJ1-4
V: TRBV5-1
D: TRBD1
CDR3: CASSFGQGDEKLFF

size: .
J: TRBJ2-7
V: TRBV29-1
D: TRBD2
CDR3: CSVAGLAGVSYEQYF

size: .
J: TRBJ2-5
V: TRBV4-2
D: TRBD2
CDR3: CASSQGTAGEETQYF

size: once
J: TRBJ1-3
V: TRBV19
D: .
CDR3: CASRIDSLSGNTIYF

size: once
J: TRBJ2-7
V: TRBV7-3
D: TRBD1
CDR3: CASSLTNRGEQYF

size: .
J: TRBJ2-7
V: TRBV28
D: .
CDR3: CASISGAEQYF

size: .
J: TRBJ2-7
V: TRBV28
D: TRBD2
CDR3: CASSGTTNLFEQYF

size: .
J: TRBJ2-2
V: TRBV6-5
D: .
CDR3: CASSYGSGTGELFF

size: .
J: TRBJ1-2
V: TRBV29-1
D: .
CDR3: CSVDYGDGTGNYGYTF

size: .
J: TRBJ2-1
V: TRBV15
D: .
CDR3: CATSGEASSYNEQFF

size: .
J: TRBJ2-1
V: TRBV5-4
D: TRBD2
CDR3: CASRTKGLAGVNEQFF

size: .
J: TRBJ2-4
V: TRBV19
D: .
CDR3: CASSMSLGLAKNIQYF

size: .
J: TRBJ2-7
V: TRBV10-3
D: .
CDR3: CAISGGGPYEQYF

size: .
J: TRBJ2-7
V: TRBV29-1
D: .
CDR3: CSVRGSPYEQYF

size: .
J: TRBJ1-2
V: TRBV6-6
D: .
CDR3: CASSYAGKPGYTF

size: .
J: TRBJ2-7
V: TRBV7-9
D: .
CDR3: CASSLGPFAYEQYF

size: .
J: TRBJ1-2
V: TRBV7-9
D: .
CDR3: CASSFPGLLMGYTF

size: .
J: TRBJ2-1
V: TRBV5-1
D: .
CDR3: CASSLTGAYPNEQFF

size: .
J: TRBJ1-1
V: TRBV5-6
D: .
CDR3: CASSSRDIMREAFF

size: .
J: TRBJ2-5
V: TRBV5-4
D: .
CDR3: CASSLVNSLQETQYF

size: once
J: TRBJ2-2
V: TRBV30
D: .
CDR3: CAWRRFVVNTGELFF

size: .
J: TRBJ1-1
V: TRBV6-1
D: .
CDR3: CASSEDWGRNTEAFF

size: .
J: TRBJ2-3
V: TRBV30
D: .
CDR3: CAWTRSTDTQYF

size: .
J: TRBJ1-1
V: TRBV29-1
D: .
CDR3: CSVDTPYTEAFF

size: .
J: TRBJ1-2
V: TRBV6-5
D: .
CDR3: CASSYSIQAYGYTF

size: once
J: TRBJ1-5
V: TRBV4-1
D: .
CDR3: CASSQEGGRGRVRQPQHF

size: .
J: TRBJ1-4
V: TRBV6-5
D: .
CDR3: CASSLGGRSNEKLFF

size: .
J: TRBJ1-1
V: TRBV10-1
D: .
CDR3: CASRGRRTSGTEAFF

size: .
J: TRBJ1-2
V: TRBV6-6
D: TRBD1
CDR3: CASSSPGQGAVGYTF

size: .
J: TRBJ2-1
V: TRBV9
D: .
CDR3: CASSVEDDSWNNEQFF

size: .
J: TRBJ1-1
V: TRBV2
D: .
CDR3: CASGGVGSTEAFF

size: .
J: TRBJ2-7
V: TRBV11-1
D: .
CDR3: CASSKPRSSGRGSYEQYF

size: .
J: TRBJ1-2
V: TRBV19
D: TRBD1
CDR3: CASSIDWWTGTVYGYTF

size: .
J: TRBJ1-4
V: TRBV4-2
D: .
CDR3: CASSHRQAWDEKLFF

size: .
J: TRBJ2-3
V: TRBV15
D: .
CDR3: CATSRDQVGGRTDTQYF

size: .
J: TRBJ2-3
V: TRBV4-2
D: TRBD2
CDR3: CASSHAPGLAGGTDTQYF

size: .
J: TRBJ2-2
V: TRBV7-3
D: .
CDR3: CASSLRPGELFF

size: .
J: TRBJ2-7
V: TRBV19
D: .
CDR3: CASSIVSGGQSYEQYF

size: few
J: TRBJ2-2
V: TRBV4-1
D: .
CDR3: CASSQDRAGTGELFF

size: .
J: TRBJ1-3
V: TRBV9
D: .
CDR3: CASSAVGNTIYF

size: .
J: TRBJ2-7
V: TRBV7-3
D: TRBD2
CDR3: CASSMLAGVGYEQYF

size: .
J: TRBJ2-7
V: TRBV2
D: .
CDR3: CASYPRAGGSYEQYF

size: few
J: TRBJ1-2
V: TRBV5-4
D: .
CDR3: CASSLGRGDYGYTF